Detailed here is one TCR beta chain. Its target is not known. V lost 9 bases to trimming and J lost 1 base; unmatched junction nucleotides: 13. Germline CDR1 MDHEN, CDR2 SYDVKM. CDR3 length equals 16 residues. These data originate in a study of cytomegalovirus exposure and HLA in healthy donors. PCR used 60 Vbeta primers and 13 Jbeta primers. Clones were sequenced by immunoSEQ multiplex PCR, and TCRdb holds only the in-frame ones, with some missing. The table includes 90,000 to 120,000 clones, approximately 79% detected once. Overall study findings and caveats: A further, later analysis showed that HLA-associated TCR beta chains (compared with equally common others) were more clonally expanded. Rare TCR sequences dominated, though some public TCRs recurred in many donors.

The sample consisted of PBMCs. This receptor was identified in a man younger than 35 in good health and CMV-seronegative. The chain combines TRBV28 with TRBJ2-5; TRBD2 matches at 8 bases. CDR3 nucleotide sequence: TGTGCCAGAGGCGGGGGGAAGGAGTGGGGCCAAGAGACCCAGTACTTC. This gives the protein CARGGGKEWGQETQYF.